What follows describes a single TCR beta chain. Primers included in the PCR were 60 Vbeta and 13 Jbeta primers. Sequencing was performed with immunoSEQ multiplex PCR; in TCRdb, only in-frame clones are kept and a portion is missing. The table lists approximately 170,000 clones, 80% to 85% of them singletons. This sample is part of a study of cytomegalovirus exposure and HLA in healthy donors. Overall study context: Around 200 million T cells yielded 117 million unique TCR beta sequences, as an earlier analysis found. Early released data had approximately 86 million unique TCRs, all coming from HLA-typed donors.

Germline lookup yields CDR1 SGDLS and CDR2 YYNGEE. The V segment lost 4 bases and the J segment 0 bases; nucleotides outside the gene matches: 10. The CDR3 has 16 amino acids. The sample consisted of PBMCs. The clonotype was recovered from a male donor in good health and CMV-seronegative. The V and J genes are TRBV9 and TRBJ2-7; 7 bases align to TRBD1. CDR3 residues: CASSPRGTASSYEQYF. In DNA, the CDR3 is TGTGCCAGCAGCCCGAGGGGGACAGCGAGCTCCTACGAGCAGTACTTC.